The next 32 T cell receptor beta chains were all read from a single sample in a study of cytomegalovirus exposure and HLA in healthy donors. A multiplex PCR was run with 60 Vbeta primers and 13 Jbeta primers. Generated by immunoSEQ multiplex PCR, the TCRdb table keeps only in-frame clones and is missing some. The sample lists some 150,000 clones, 74% seen once, with approximately 2.1% in the top ten. The sample taken for sequencing was PBMCs. Source of these receptors: a man aged 30-40 years in good health and CMV-seronegative.

This chain joins TRBV29-1 and TRBJ2-7; D unclear. Looked up from germline, CDR1 is SQVTM and CDR2 is ANQGSEA. CDR3 length equals 13 residues. Trimming pared 8 bases from V and 2 bases from J, leaving 16 bases between. The CDR3: CSFGEASPYEQYF. In nucleotides, the CDR3 is TGCAGCTTTGGAGAGGCCTCCCCCTACGAGCAGTACTTC.

The chain uses TRBV27 and TRBJ2-3; perhaps TRBD1 as D (6 bases). The CDR3 covers 16 residues. The V gene lost 5 bases and the J gene lost 2 bases, with 17 bases spanning the gap. The germline V gene encodes CDR1 MNHEY and CDR2 SMNVEV (reference sequence). The DNA for the CDR3 is TGTGCCAGCAGTCCTAGGACAGCTGGATCCACAGATACGCAGTATTTT. Protein sequence: CASSPRTAGSTDTQYF.

This chain connects TRBV6-5 to TRBJ2-1; 12 positions agree with TRBD2. CDR1 and CDR2 from the germline V gene are MNHEY and SVGAGI. The CDR3 length is 16 residues. V shed 3 bases and J 9 bases; nucleotides not matched to a gene: 9. CDR3 amino acids: CASSYRASGGAGEQFF. DNA for the CDR3: TGTGCCAGCAGTTATAGAGCTAGCGGGGGGGCCGGTGAGCAGTTCTTC.

This clone has only one observation. The chain is built from TRBV29-1 and TRBJ2-4; possibly TRBD2 for D (6 bases). The CDR3 length is 12 residues. In germline, CDR1 is SQVTM, CDR2 ANQGSEA. V shed 3 bases and J shed 6 bases, with 9 bases lying between them. The CDR3 coding sequence is TGCAGCGTTGAGGGGGGAATAAACATTCAGTACTTC. Protein product: CSVEGGINIQYF.

V gene TRBV5-6 combines with J gene TRBJ2-3; TRBD2 might be the D (5 bases). The germline V and J ends were trimmed by 2 bases and 7 bases, with 8 bases remaining between them. The CDR3 runs 12 residues. Germline V gene lookup returns CDR1 SGHDT and CDR2 YYEEEE. CDR3 nucleotide sequence: TGTGCCAGCAGCTTCGGCGGGCATACGCAGTATTTT. Translated, it gives CASSFGGHTQYF.

The gene calls are TRBV7-2 and TRBJ2-5, with 7 nucleotides matching TRBD2. The germline gives CDR1 SGHTA, CDR2 FQGNSA. Trimming at V came to 4 bases and at J to 2 bases, leaving 7 bases not matched to a gene. The length of the CDR3 is 15 residues. DNA for the CDR3: TGTGCCAGCAGCTCGGGTGGGGGGGTACAAGAGACCCAGTACTTC. Translation: CASSSGGGVQETQYF.

The chain has TRBV25-1 and TRBJ1-6; D uncertain. This CDR3 is built from 17 residues. The germline V and J ends were trimmed by 10 bases and 1 base, with 20 bases remaining between them. Germline CDR1 and CDR2: MGHDK and SYGVNS. The CDR3 reads CATSGPSTGSYNSPLHF. DNA for the CDR3: TGTGCCACATCAGGTCCCTCCACGGGGTCCTATAATTCACCCCTCCACTTT.

J is TRBJ1-1 and V is TRBV7-9; D is undetermined. Germline values: CDR1 SEHNR, CDR2 FQNEAQ (reference sequence). The V end lost 6 bases, the J end lost 3 bases, and 11 bases lay between the germline ends. The CDR3 length is 13 residues. The CDR3 nucleotides are TGTGCCAGCAGTTCCGCGGGGTACACTGAAGCTTTCTTT. Translation: CASSSAGYTEAFF.

The chain's CDR3 is CASSSSGFRDSPLHF. CDR3 DNA: TGTGCCAGCAGCTCCTCAGGGTTTAGAGATTCACCCCTCCACTTT. This rearrangement joins TRBV5-8 to TRBJ1-6, with a possible D match to TRBD1 (5 bases). Germline V gene sequence: CDR1 SGHTS, CDR2 YDEGEE. The V gene lost 3 bases and the J gene lost 8 bases, with 15 bases spanning the gap. This CDR3 region has 15 residues.

The chain is built from TRBV18 and TRBJ2-1; 7 bases agree with TRBD1. Unmatched junction bases numbered 3, after V lost 3 bases and J lost 4 bases. This CDR3 spans 14 amino acids. Germline-derived CDR1 and CDR2 are KGHSH and LQKENI. CDR3 amino acids: CASSPGQIYNEQFF. The DNA of the CDR3 is TGTGCCAGCTCACCGGGACAGATTTACAATGAGCAGTTCTTC.

The chain uses TRBV28 and TRBJ1-1; the D is unclear. Trimming stripped 3 bases from V and 11 bases from J, with 19 bases between. This CDR3 has 14 residues. CDR1 is MDHEN and CDR2 is SYDVKM in the germline V gene. DNA for the CDR3: TGTGCCAGCAGTTTGGCGGGAAGCAGATCGGGCGCTTTCTTT. Protein sequence: CASSLAGSRSGAFF.

The chain is built from TRBV11-2 and TRBJ2-1; 11 bases align to TRBD2. The CDR3 contains 17 residues. Germline loops: CDR1 SGHAT, CDR2 FQNNGV. With V trimmed by 8 bases and J by 3 bases, 12 bases remained unmatched. CDR3: CASQAGSGGAGYNEQFF. CDR3 coding DNA: TGTGCCAGCCAGGCGGGTAGCGGGGGGGCCGGCTACAATGAGCAGTTCTTC.

CDR3 residues: CASTERGGQSETQYF. The CDR3 nucleotides are TGTGCCAGTACAGAGCGGGGGGGCCAGTCGGAGACCCAGTACTTC. The chain links TRBV19 to TRBJ2-5; 10 nucleotides agree with TRBD2. V lost 7 bases and J lost 5; bases outside the gene matches: 10. CDR1 is LNHDA and CDR2 is SQIVND in the germline V gene (reference sequence). This CDR3 is 15 amino acids long. The whole variable domain, filled in from reference TRBV19 and TRBJ2-5, reads DGGITQSPKYLFRKEGQNVTLSCEQNLNHDAMYWYRQDPGQGLRLIYYSQIVNDFQKGDIAEGYSVSREKKESFPLTVTSAQKNPTAFYLCASTERGGQSETQYFGPGTRLLVL.

The V gene is TRBV5-4, the J gene TRBJ2-5; TRBD1 is a possible D gene (6 bases). The J call may be faulty, since TRBJ2-7 better matches the DNA end. Per germline, CDR1 SGHNT and CDR2 YYREEE (reference sequence). The CDR3 spans 14 residues. In DNA form, the CDR3 reads TGTGCCAGCAGGGCTGGGGGCTTGTCCTACGAGCAGTACTTC. It yields the protein CASRAGGLSYEQYF.

This clone has a handful of counts. The chain links TRBV28 to TRBJ2-5, with TRBD2 as a possible D gene (6 bases). CDR3 size: 18 residues. Deletions cut 3 bases from V and 1 base from J, with 21 bases between. Germline-derived CDR1 and CDR2 are MDHEN and SYDVKM. Written as DNA, the CDR3 is TGTGCCAGCAGTTTGGACAAATACGGAGCGGGCTTCCAAGAGACCCAGTACTTC. This sequence encodes CASSLDKYGAGFQETQYF.

The V gene is TRBV15, the J gene TRBJ1-5; D is possibly TRBD1 (6 bases). This CDR3 has 15 residues. Germline V lookup: CDR1 LNHNV, CDR2 YYDKDF (reference sequence). The V end lost 0 bases, the J end lost 6 bases, and 12 bases lay between the germline ends. The CDR3 loop reads CATSREYREGQPQHF. The CDR3 nucleotides read TGTGCCACCAGCAGAGAATACAGGGAGGGTCAGCCCCAGCATTTT.

This clone was found a few times. The V call is TRBV7-9, the J call TRBJ2-3, with D possibly TRBD2 on 6 matching bases. This CDR3 is built from 12 residues. Trimming pared 5 bases from V and 15 bases from J, leaving 18 bases between. The germline CDR1 and CDR2 sequences are SEHNR and FQNEAQ (reference sequence). The CDR3 sequence: CASSPLGLPSYF. CDR3 nucleotide sequence: TGTGCCAGCAGCCCCCTGGGACTCCCTTCATATTTT.

This chain uses TRBV2 with TRBJ2-1; 7 nucleotides line up with TRBD2. The CDR3 has 13 residues. CDR1 and CDR2 from the germline V gene are SNHLY and FYNNEI. V gave up 11 bases and J gave up 4 bases; unmatched junction bases: 8. The CDR3 sequence is CASGSGPYNEQFF. DNA for the CDR3: TGTGCCTCAGGTAGCGGGCCGTACAATGAGCAGTTCTTC.

This sequence joins TRBV25-1 and TRBJ1-5, with a possible D match to TRBD1 (5 bases). CDR3 length equals 15 residues. Trimming cost V 2 bases and J 5 bases, with 13 bases left between them. The germline V gene encodes CDR1 MGHDK and CDR2 SYGVNS. The CDR3 DNA reads as TGTGCCAGCAGTGAAACAGACAGTGGCGATCAGCCCCAGCATTTT. Protein: CASSETDSGDQPQHF.

The chain combines TRBV2 with TRBJ2-5; 10 bases are shared with TRBD2. Germline assignment: CDR1 SNHLY and CDR2 FYNNEI. This CDR3 has 15 amino acids. Germline trimming cut 3 bases from V and 2 bases from J; bases unmatched to any gene: 3. The chain's CDR3 is CASSDEGLAQETQYF. In nucleotides, the CDR3 is TGTGCCAGCAGTGACGAGGGACTAGCGCAAGAGACCCAGTACTTC.

J is TRBJ2-5 and V is TRBV5-6; TRBD1 matches 8 bases. V was clipped by 0 bases and J by 5 bases; unmatched bases: 3. The germline gives CDR1 SGHDT, CDR2 YYEEEE. This CDR3 has 14 amino acids. The CDR3 sequence is CASSLGQGYETQYF. CDR3 DNA: TGTGCCAGCAGCTTGGGACAGGGGTATGAGACCCAGTACTTC.

The chain combines TRBV5-1 with TRBJ1-1; 8 positions match TRBD1. This CDR3 is 14 amino acids long. The germline gives CDR1 SGHRS, CDR2 YFSETQ. V dropped 6 bases and J dropped 1; count of bases not matched to a gene: 5. CDR3 DNA: TGCGCCAGCATCCAGGACAGGGAGAACACTGAAGCTTTCTTT. It specifies CASIQDRENTEAFF.

J is TRBJ2-2 and V is TRBV10-3, with TRBD1 as a possible D gene (7 bases). This CDR3 is built from 15 residues. Germline V gene lookup returns CDR1 ENHRY and CDR2 SYGVKD. V lost 7 bases to trimming and J lost 4 bases, with 16 bases between them. DNA of the CDR3: TGTGCCATCATGAGGGCAGGGGGGTCCACCGGGGAGCTGTTTTTT. Its protein is CAIMRAGGSTGELFF.

The chain has TRBV6-6 and TRBJ2-2; a weak D match, TRBD1 (6 bases). Trimming removed 10 bases from V and 5 bases from J, with 11 bases in between. This CDR3 contains 12 residues. Looked up from germline, CDR1 is MNHNY and CDR2 is SVGAGI (reference sequence). CDR3 coding DNA: TGTGCCACACAGGGAAATACCGGGGAGCTGTTTTTT. It specifies CATQGNTGELFF.

This clone was detected a few times. The rearrangement uses TRBV7-2 and TRBJ1-3, with a tentative D call TRBD1 (5 bases). Between the trimmed V and J ends, which lost 6 bases and 0 bases, there was a span of 15 bases. The CDR3 length is 16 residues. Germline V gene sequence: CDR1 SGHTA, CDR2 FQGNSA. The CDR3 sequence: CASSRMRGGSGNTIYF. The CDR3 DNA follows: TGTGCCAGCAGTCGCATGCGGGGGGGCTCTGGAAACACCATATATTTT.

This rearrangement joins TRBV11-2 to TRBJ2-5; 15 bases fit TRBD2. Trimming at V came to 5 bases and at J to 0 bases, leaving 7 bases not matched to a gene. This CDR3 is 18 amino acids long. CDR1 is SGHAT, CDR2 FQNNGV, per germline. The CDR3 DNA sequence: TGTGCCAGCAGCCCCCGGACTAGCGGGGGGGTTTACCAAGAGACCCAGTACTTC. Translated, it gives CASSPRTSGGVYQETQYF.

J is TRBJ2-6 and V is TRBV19, with 8 bases aligning to TRBD1. Germline loops: CDR1 LNHDA, CDR2 SQIVND (reference sequence). The CDR3 length is 16 residues. V shed 8 bases and J 4 bases; nucleotides not matched to a gene: 10. The DNA of the CDR3 is TGTGCCAGTCGCGTTGACAGGGGTTCGGGGGCCAACGTCCTGACTTTC. It codes for CASRVDRGSGANVLTF.

Worth noting for this clone: Its ends do not fully match the called genes, so a read error is possible. The gene calls are TRBV13 and TRBJ1-1, with a tentative D call TRBD1 (6 bases). CDR3 size: 13 residues. Germline V lookup: CDR1 PRHDT, CDR2 FYEKMQ (reference sequence). The CDR3 DNA is TGTGCCGGCAGCCCCCGGGACACCGCGGAAGCTTTCTTT. It is translated as CAGSPRDTAEAFF.

V is TRBV27 and J is TRBJ2-2; D gene ambiguous. The CDR3 extends over 14 amino acids. The germline V gene encodes CDR1 MNHEY and CDR2 SMNVEV (reference sequence). Trimming took off 7 bases at V and 5 bases at J, with 14 bases between the two ends. CDR3 sequence: CASKDTVETGELFF. In nucleotides, the CDR3 is TGTGCCAGCAAAGATACAGTCGAAACCGGGGAGCTGTTTTTT.

The rearrangement joins TRBV2 to TRBJ2-5, with TRBD1 as a possible D gene (5 bases). The CDR3 loop spans 14 amino acids. Deletions cut 5 bases from V and 5 bases from J, with 15 bases between. Germline CDR1 and CDR2: SNHLY and FYNNEI. The CDR3: CASSPLHKGETQYF. CDR3 in DNA: TGTGCCAGCAGTCCCCTCCACAAGGGGGAGACCCAGTACTTC.

The CDR3 DNA is TGCGCCAGCAGCTTGGAAGGGGAAAATCGCCATTCACCCCTCCACTTT. As protein: CASSLEGENRHSPLHF. V usage is TRBV5-1 and J usage is TRBJ1-6; possible D gene TRBD1, 5 bases. Germline V gene sequence: CDR1 SGHRS, CDR2 YFSETQ. This CDR3 is built from 16 residues. Trimming pared 0 bases from V and 8 bases from J, leaving 15 bases between.

This clone was picked up a small number of times. This chain joins TRBV7-3 and TRBJ2-7; D possibly corresponds to TRBD2 (6 bases). The germline V gene has CDR1 SGHTA and CDR2 FQGTGA. This CDR3 contains 12 residues. The V gene lost 1 base and the J gene lost 6 bases, with 7 bases spanning the gap. CDR3 protein: CASSLMGGEQYF. The CDR3 region has the DNA TGTGCCAGCAGCTTAATGGGGGGCGAGCAGTACTTC.